Below, 29 T cell receptor beta chains from the same sample are listed, as sequenced in a study of shared clonotypes between healthy human individuals. Clones were sequenced by immunoSEQ multiplex PCR, and TCRdb holds only the in-frame ones, with some missing. The sample includes approximately 530,000 clones, approximately 95% of them seen just once. Sequencing was carried out using naive CD4+ T cells sorted from blood. Subset reported: CD45RA+ positively selected. The receptors were gathered from a woman aged 25-40 years in good health.

Comments on this clone: The same CDR3 is also encoded by other DNA sequences in this sample. The rearrangement joins TRBV7-9 to TRBJ2-1, with D perhaps matching TRBD2 (7 bases). The CDR3 covers 14 residues. Germline CDR1 reads SEHNR; CDR2 reads FQNEAQ (reference sequence). V gave up 2 bases and J gave up 4 bases, with 9 bases separating them. CDR3 coding DNA: TGTGCCAGCAGCTTAAGCGGGACATACAATGAGCAGTTCTTC. This sequence encodes CASSLSGTYNEQFF.

This rearrangement joins TRBV27 to TRBJ2-2; D not certain. V was pared by 2 bases and J by 5 bases, with 6 bases between. The CDR3 has 13 residues. CDR1 and CDR2 (germline): MNHEY, SMNVEV (reference sequence). CDR3 protein: CASSLTRTGELFF. CDR3 coding DNA: TGTGCCAGCAGTTTAACCCGAACCGGGGAGCTGTTTTTT.

The rearrangement joins TRBV28 to TRBJ2-3; 14 nucleotides agree with TRBD2. From germline, CDR1 is MDHEN and CDR2 SYDVKM. The CDR3 totals 17 residues. V lost 4 bases, J lost 3 bases, and 6 bases stayed unmatched. CDR3: CASSSATSGRATDTQYF. CDR3 bases: TGTGCCAGCAGTTCGGCGACTAGCGGGAGGGCAACAGATACGCAGTATTTT.

As regards this clone: Other DNA sequences in the sample encode the same CDR3. This rearrangement joins TRBV11-2 to TRBJ2-7; 10 bases match TRBD2. CDR3 size: 16 residues. CDR1 is SGHAT and CDR2 is FQNNGV in the germline V gene. Trimming removed 1 base from V and 0 bases from J; junction bases left unmatched: 3. CDR3 residues: CASSLVRLAGSYEQYF. CDR3 nucleotide sequence: TGTGCCAGCAGCTTAGTACGACTAGCGGGCTCCTACGAGCAGTACTTC.

On this clone: The junction and the germline gene differ at one end; a read error may be behind it. This rearrangement joins TRBV20-1 to TRBJ1-1; D is ambiguous. Germline values: CDR1 DFQATT, CDR2 SNEGSKA (reference sequence). The CDR3 contains 11 residues. The CDR3 loop reads CSARDRTEAFF. The CDR3 bases are TGCAGTGCTAGAGATAGAACTGAGGCTTTCTTT.

The rearrangement links TRBV5-1 to TRBJ1-2; D possibly corresponds to TRBD1 (5 bases). The germline gives CDR1 SGHRS, CDR2 YFSETQ. The V and J ends lost 1 base and 0 bases respectively, with 28 bases between them. The CDR3 is 21 amino acids. The CDR3 sequence: CASSLLGLTGGSLRANYGYTF. CDR3 bases: TGCGCCAGCAGCTTGTTGGGGCTAACGGGAGGATCGCTTCGAGCTAACTATGGCTACACCTTC.

The J gene is TRBJ2-5, the V gene TRBV13, with D maybe TRBD1 (6 bases). With the DNA end fitting TRBJ2-7 better, the J assignment may be wrong. This CDR3 comprises 17 residues. Germline values: CDR1 PRHDT, CDR2 FYEKMQ (reference sequence). The CDR3 region is CASSLALWPGEGYEQYF. CDR3 DNA: TGTGCCAGCAGCTTAGCTCTATGGCCAGGGGAAGGCTACGAGCAGTACTTC.

This clone has only one observation. The CDR3 region has the DNA TGTGCCAGTAGTATATCGGCTAGCTCCGATACGCAGTATTTT. This gives the protein CASSISASSDTQYF. The V gene is TRBV19, the J gene TRBJ2-3, with D possibly being TRBD2 (5 bases). Germline lookup yields CDR1 LNHDA and CDR2 SQIVND (reference sequence). V was pared by 2 bases and J by 6 bases, with 12 bases between. CDR3 size: 14 residues.

The chain joins TRBV28 to TRBJ1-6; D gene ambiguous. CDR1 is MDHEN, CDR2 SYDVKM, per germline. This CDR3 has 14 residues. The V and J ends lost 6 bases and 14 bases respectively, with 20 bases between them. The CDR3 DNA reads TGTGCCAGCAGCAACTCTCAGCAATTAGGCGCCCTCCACTTT. It yields the protein CASSNSQQLGALHF.

The V and J genes are TRBV9 and TRBJ2-2; D possibly corresponds to TRBD2 (6 bases). Germline CDR1 SGDLS, CDR2 YYNGEE. CDR3 length: 16 amino acids. V lost 0 bases and J lost 1, with 10 bases in between. The CDR3 here is CASSVGGSGNTGELFF. Here the CDR3 DNA reads TGTGCCAGCAGCGTAGGGGGTAGCGGGAACACCGGGGAGCTGTTTTTT.

The chain couples TRBV28 to TRBJ2-7; possibly TRBD1 for D (5 bases). V lost 5 bases, J lost 0 bases, and 14 bases lay in between. Per the germline V gene, CDR1 is MDHEN and CDR2 is SYDVKM. The CDR3 consists of 15 residues. This CDR3 reads CASSLDIYLSYEQYF. CDR3 nucleotide sequence: TGTGCCAGCAGTCTGGACATTTACCTCTCCTACGAGCAGTACTTC.

V and J are TRBV7-3 and TRBJ2-3; D ambiguous. This CDR3 spans 13 amino acids. V was cut by 2 bases and J by 5 bases, with 8 bases left in between. The germline V gene encodes CDR1 SGHTA and CDR2 FQGTGA. Written as DNA, the CDR3 is TGTGCCAGCAGCTTAGGGATGGTAGATACGCAGTATTTT. This encodes CASSLGMVDTQYF.

This clone was seen only once. The CDR3 DNA sequence: TGTGCCAGCAGTACTCGACAGGGGGCTTCCTACGAGCAGTACTTC. Amino acid sequence: CASSTRQGASYEQYF. The chain uses TRBV6-6 and TRBJ2-7; TRBD1 aligns across 10 bases. The CDR3 covers 15 residues. Germline CDR1 reads MNHNY; CDR2 reads SVGAGI (reference sequence). The J segment lost 1 base and the V segment lost 5 bases, leaving 5 bases of the junction unmatched.

The sample holds one count of this clone. The rearrangement uses TRBV11-3 and TRBJ1-5; tentatively, D is TRBD1 (6 bases). V lost 2 bases, J lost 1 base, and 9 bases lay in between. Germline CDR1 reads SGHNT; CDR2 reads YENEEA. This CDR3 spans 15 amino acids. The DNA of the CDR3 is TGTGCCAGCAGCTTATCCACAGGGAGCAATCAGCCCCAGCATTTT. Translated, it gives CASSLSTGSNQPQHF.

The CDR3 DNA sequence: TGTGCCAGCAGCTCGGGACCTGGGGGGTATGGCTACACCTTC. Translated, it gives CASSSGPGGYGYTF. The chain couples TRBV5-6 to TRBJ1-2; possibly TRBD1 for D (5 bases). This CDR3 has 14 amino acids. CDR1 and CDR2 from the germline V gene are SGHDT and YYEEEE. Trimming cost V 3 bases and J 5 bases, with 14 bases left between them.

V usage is TRBV6-1 and J usage is TRBJ2-5, with D possibly being TRBD1 or TRBD2 (5 bases each). The CDR3 contains 14 residues. CDR1 and CDR2 (germline): MNHNS, SASEGT. With 3 bases removed from V and 5 bases from J, the gap between germline ends came to 13 bases. In DNA, the CDR3 is TGTGCCAGCAGTGAGAAGGGGCGGAGGGAGACCCAGTACTTC. Translation: CASSEKGRRETQYF.

This chain uses TRBV7-2 with TRBJ2-1; 7 bases fit TRBD2. Germline-derived CDR1 and CDR2 are SGHTA and FQGNSA. The CDR3 extends over 13 amino acids. Trimming at V came to 1 base and at J to 12 bases, leaving 6 bases not matched to a gene. The CDR3 protein is CASSLGGRERQFF. The CDR3 DNA reads as TGTGCCAGCAGCTTAGGAGGGCGGGAGCGGCAGTTCTTC.

This clone turned up a few times. V gene TRBV30 combines with J gene TRBJ2-7, with TRBD1 as a possible D gene (5 bases). CDR1 and CDR2 (germline): GTSNPN, SVGIG (reference sequence). Trimming stripped 2 bases from V and 1 base from J, with 18 bases between. CDR3 size: 16 residues. The CDR3 sequence: CAWSPSVLQASYEQYF. For the CDR3, the DNA is TGTGCCTGGAGTCCATCGGTGTTACAGGCTTCCTACGAGCAGTACTTC.

The chain uses TRBV28 and TRBJ1-5; 7 positions agree with TRBD1. The CDR3 sequence is 13 residues long. Trimming took 4 bases from V and 7 from J; bases not matched to a gene: 4. Germline CDR1 reads MDHEN; CDR2 reads SYDVKM. CDR3 sequence: CASSSQGVQPQHF. The CDR3 coding sequence is TGTGCCAGCAGTTCGCAGGGGGTGCAGCCCCAGCATTTT.

This clone is a singleton in its sample. The V and J genes are TRBV6-5 and TRBJ1-5; 8 nucleotides line up with TRBD1. CDR1 MNHEY and CDR2 SVGAGI come from the germline V gene. There are 15 residues in the CDR3. V lost 7 bases, J lost 1 base, and 6 bases stayed unmatched. CDR3 in DNA: TGTGCCAGCACCCAAACAGGGGGAAGCAATCAGCCCCAGCATTTT. This codes for CASTQTGGSNQPQHF.

This chain links TRBV5-1 with TRBJ2-7, with D perhaps assigned TRBD1 or TRBD2 (6 bases each). The germline CDR1 and CDR2 sequences are SGHRS and YFSETQ. The ends were cut back, 4 bases at V and 7 bases at J, with 18 bases in the middle. The CDR3 is 14 amino acids. The DNA for the CDR3 is TGCGCCAGCAGCCCTATACCCGAGGGGGGTGAGCAGTACTTC. It encodes CASSPIPEGGEQYF.

The J gene is TRBJ2-3, the V gene TRBV5-6; D may be TRBD2 (7 bases). Germline CDR1 and CDR2: SGHDT and YYEEEE. Trimming cost V 3 bases and J 9 bases, with 17 bases left between them. This CDR3 has 14 residues. The CDR3 spells CASSWGRDTGTQYF. The DNA for the CDR3 is TGTGCCAGCAGCTGGGGGAGGGACACCGGGACGCAGTATTTT.

The rearrangement uses TRBV5-1 and TRBJ2-1, with a weak D call TRBD2 (5 bases). The germline V gene has CDR1 SGHRS and CDR2 YFSETQ. The CDR3 is 16 residues long. Trimming stripped 0 bases from V and 9 bases from J, with 19 bases between. CDR3 in amino acids: CASSLENRAYRGEQFF. The CDR3 DNA is TGCGCCAGCAGCTTGGAGAACCGGGCCTATCGGGGTGAGCAGTTCTTC.

This clone was detected only a few times. The sample has other DNA sequences that encode this CDR3 too. The chain carries TRBV11-2 and TRBJ2-7; no clear D gene. CDR1 is SGHAT and CDR2 is FQNNGV in the germline V gene. The CDR3 runs to 12 residues. V gave up 3 bases and J gave up 4 bases, with 7 bases separating them. The DNA of the CDR3 is TGTGCCAGCAGCTTCTCTTCTTACGAGCAGTACTTC. It translates to CASSFSSYEQYF.

The chain recombines TRBV29-1 with TRBJ1-1, with a weak D call TRBD1 (5 bases). Trimming stripped 3 bases from V and 8 bases from J, with 10 bases between. The germline gives CDR1 SQVTM, CDR2 ANQGSEA. This CDR3 region has 11 residues. CDR3 protein: CSVDSGTEAFF. CDR3 nucleotides: TGCAGCGTTGATAGCGGGACCGAAGCTTTCTTT.

The chain links TRBV7-8 to TRBJ2-5, with D perhaps matching TRBD1 (6 bases). The tail of the sequence fits TRBJ2-7 better, so the J call may be wrong. This CDR3 is built from 15 residues. Germline V gives CDR1 SGHVS, CDR2 FQNEAQ. CDR3 nucleotide sequence: TGTGCCAGCAGCGGCTACAGGGTCCTCGCCTACGAGCAGTACTTC. Translated: CASSGYRVLAYEQYF.

This sequence joins TRBV11-1 and TRBJ1-2; no clear D. CDR3 length: 13 residues. Germline CDR1 SGHAT, CDR2 FQDESV (reference sequence). V was pared by 3 bases and J by 5 bases, with 10 bases between. The CDR3 DNA is TGTGCCAGCAGCTTTCTCGGCGGTTATGGCTACACCTTC. Encoded protein: CASSFLGGYGYTF.

V usage is TRBV13 and J usage is TRBJ2-2; TRBD1 matches 7 bases. CDR3 length: 15 residues. J gave up 6 bases and V 1 base, and 5 bases lay outside the gene matches. CDR1 is PRHDT, CDR2 FYEKMQ, per germline (reference sequence). This CDR3 is CASSLVSGTAGELFF. The CDR3 DNA reads TGTGCCAGCAGCTTAGTTTCAGGGACAGCCGGGGAGCTGTTTTTT.

The J gene is TRBJ2-1, the V gene TRBV28; 13 nucleotides line up with TRBD2. J was trimmed by 9 bases and V by 3 bases; bases with no gene match: 8. Germline-derived CDR1 and CDR2 are MDHEN and SYDVKM. The CDR3 totals 16 residues. CDR3: CASSLGLAGMFGEQFF. The DNA of the CDR3 is TGTGCCAGCAGTTTGGGACTAGCGGGAATGTTTGGTGAGCAGTTCTTC.